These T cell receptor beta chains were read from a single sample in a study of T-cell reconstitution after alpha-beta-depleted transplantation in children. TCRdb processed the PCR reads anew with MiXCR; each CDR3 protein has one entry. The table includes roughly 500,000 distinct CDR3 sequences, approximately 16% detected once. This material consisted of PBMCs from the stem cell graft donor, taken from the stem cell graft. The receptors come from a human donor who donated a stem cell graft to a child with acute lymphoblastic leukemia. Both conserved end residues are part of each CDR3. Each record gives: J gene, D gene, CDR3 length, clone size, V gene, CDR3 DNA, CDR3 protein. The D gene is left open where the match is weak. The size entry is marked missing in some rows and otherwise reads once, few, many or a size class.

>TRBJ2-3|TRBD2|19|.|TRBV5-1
TGCGCCAGCAGCTGGGGGGCGGTAACTAGCGGGACATTGACAGATACGCAGTATTTT
CASSWGAVTSGTLTDTQYF
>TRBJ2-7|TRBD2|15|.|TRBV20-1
TGCAGTGCTCTCAACGGACTAGCGGCCTCCTACGAGCAGTACTTC
CSALNGLAASYEQYF
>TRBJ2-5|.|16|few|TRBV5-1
TGCGCCAGCAGCTTGGGTGTCGCAGTCTACCAAGAGACCCAGTACTTC
CASSLGVAVYQETQYF
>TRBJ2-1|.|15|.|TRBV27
TGTGCCAGCACGACCGGGACCCGACCCCACAATGAGCAGTTCTTC
CASTTGTRPHNEQFF
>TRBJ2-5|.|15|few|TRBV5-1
TGCGCCAGCAGCTTGAACAGGGAAACCCAAGAGACCCAGTACTTC
CASSLNRETQETQYF
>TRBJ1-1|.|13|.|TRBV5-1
TGCGCCAGCAAAATAGGGACCACCACTGAAGCTTTCTTT
CASKIGTTTEAFF
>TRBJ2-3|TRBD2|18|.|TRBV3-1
TGTGCCAGCAGCCAAGATCCCCCTAGCGGGAGGGCCCTGGATACGCAGTATTTT
CASSQDPPSGRALDTQYF
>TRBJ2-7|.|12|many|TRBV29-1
TGCAGCGTTGAAGGACGGCTGAACGAGCAGTACTTC
CSVEGRLNEQYF
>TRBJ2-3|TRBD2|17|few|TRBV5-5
TGTGCCAGCAGCTTGTTAATAGCGGGGTTAGACACAGATACGCAGTATTTT
CASSLLIAGLDTDTQYF
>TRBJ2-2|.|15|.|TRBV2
TGTGCCAGCAGTGAAGTCGGACTACCCACCGGGGAGCTGTTTTTT
CASSEVGLPTGELFF
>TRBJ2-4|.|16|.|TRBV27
TGTGCCAGCAGTTCGTCCGAGTTGAGAGGCAAAAACATTCAGTACTTC
CASSSSELRGKNIQYF
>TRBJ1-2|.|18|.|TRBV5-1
TGCGCCAGCAGCTTGTCCGGACGGCAGGCCCCCTCTAACTATGGCTACACCTTC
CASSLSGRQAPSNYGYTF
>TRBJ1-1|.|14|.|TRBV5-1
TGCGCCAGCAGCGGGGGGGACGCCGACACTGAAGCTTTCTTT
CASSGGDADTEAFF
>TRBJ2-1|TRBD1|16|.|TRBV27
TGTGCCAGCAGCTCGGGGACAGGGAAGGTCTACAATGAGCAGTTCTTC
CASSSGTGKVYNEQFF
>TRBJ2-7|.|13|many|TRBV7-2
TGTGCCAGCAGCTTAGACCGGGGGAACGAGCAGTACTTC
CASSLDRGNEQYF
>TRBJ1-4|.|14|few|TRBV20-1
TGCAGTGCTAGAACTTCGGCGTTTTCTGAAAAACTGTTTTTT
CSARTSAFSEKLFF
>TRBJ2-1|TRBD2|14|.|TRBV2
TGTGCCAGCAGTGCGGGACTAGCACCCAATGAGCAGTTCTTC
CASSAGLAPNEQFF
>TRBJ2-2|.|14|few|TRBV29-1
TGCAGCGGGATAACCGGGACCGGGGACGGGGAGCTGTTTTTT
CSGITGTGDGELFF
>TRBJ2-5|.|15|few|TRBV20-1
TGCAGTGCTAGAAGTATATGGGACCTCCAAGAGACCCAGTACTTC
CSARSIWDLQETQYF
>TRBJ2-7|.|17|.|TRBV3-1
TGTGCCAGCAGCCAAACCGACTGGGGCGGGTCCCACTACGAGCAGTACTTC
CASSQTDWGGSHYEQYF
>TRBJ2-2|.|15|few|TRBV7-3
TGTGCCAGCAGCTTTCCCAGGCGGAACACCGGGGAGCTGTTTTTT
CASSFPRRNTGELFF
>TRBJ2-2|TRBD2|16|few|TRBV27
TGTGCCAGCGGCACATTACTCGGGAGGGGCACCGGGGAGCTGTTTTTT
CASGTLLGRGTGELFF
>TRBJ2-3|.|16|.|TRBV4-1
TGCGCCAGCAGCCAGGCCGAGCGGGCCAGCGCAGATACGCAGTATTTT
CASSQAERASADTQYF
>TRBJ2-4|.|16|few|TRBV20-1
TGCAGTGCTAGTGCGGAGCTCCTAAGAGCCAAAAACATTCAGTACTTC
CSASAELLRAKNIQYF
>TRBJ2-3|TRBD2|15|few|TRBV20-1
TGCAGTGCTAGGTCACTAGCGACTAGCACAGATACGCAGTATTTT
CSARSLATSTDTQYF
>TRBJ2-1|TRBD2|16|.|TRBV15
TGTGCCACCAGCAGCGGGGGGGCCTATGTTTTCGTTGAGCAGTTCTTC
CATSSGGAYVFVEQFF
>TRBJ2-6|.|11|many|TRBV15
TGTGCCACCAGCAGAGATAACGTCCTGACTTTC
CATSRDNVLTF
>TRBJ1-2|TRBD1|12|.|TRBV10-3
TGTGCCATTCGACAGGGGGACTATGGCTACACCTTC
CAIRQGDYGYTF
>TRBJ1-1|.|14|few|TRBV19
TGTGCCAGTGACTGGGGCGGAGGGCCACCTGAAGCTTTCTTT
CASDWGGGPPEAFF
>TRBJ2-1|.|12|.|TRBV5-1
TGCGCCAGCAACGCCAGGGCCCATGAGCAGTTCTTC
CASNARAHEQFF
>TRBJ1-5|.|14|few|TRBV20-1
TGCAGTGCCTTATCCGGGACACCACCCCAGCCCCAGCATTTT
CSALSGTPPQPQHF
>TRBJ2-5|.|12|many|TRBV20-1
TGCAGTGCTAAACGGGAGAGGGAGACCCAGTACTTC
CSAKRERETQYF
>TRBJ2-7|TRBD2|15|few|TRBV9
TGTGCCAGCAGCCCAGCGGCACTAGCGTTCTACGAGCAGTACTTC
CASSPAALAFYEQYF
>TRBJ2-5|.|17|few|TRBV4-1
TGCGCCAGCAGCCAATTATTCCAGAGCAGTAGTCAAGAGACCCAGTACTTC
CASSQLFQSSSQETQYF
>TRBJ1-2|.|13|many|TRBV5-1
TGTGCCAGCAGCTTAGCGGTCGACTATGGCTACACCTTC
CASSLAVDYGYTF
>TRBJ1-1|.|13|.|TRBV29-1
TGCAGCGTTGCGGTCAGGATGAACTCTGAAGCTTTCTTT
CSVAVRMNSEAFF
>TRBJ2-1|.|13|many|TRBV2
TGTGCCAGCAGTGAGGGGCTAGCTTATGAGCAGTTCTTC
CASSEGLAYEQFF
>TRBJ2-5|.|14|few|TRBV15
TGTGCCACCAGCAGAGAGGCAGCTCAAGAGACCCAGTACTTC
CATSREAAQETQYF
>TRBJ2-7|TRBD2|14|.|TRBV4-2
TGTGCCAGCAGCCAAGATACAGCGGGAGGCGAGCAGTACTTC
CASSQDTAGGEQYF
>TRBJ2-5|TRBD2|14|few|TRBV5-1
TGCGCCAGCAGCTTTACGGGAGGCCAAGAGACCCAGTACTTC
CASSFTGGQETQYF